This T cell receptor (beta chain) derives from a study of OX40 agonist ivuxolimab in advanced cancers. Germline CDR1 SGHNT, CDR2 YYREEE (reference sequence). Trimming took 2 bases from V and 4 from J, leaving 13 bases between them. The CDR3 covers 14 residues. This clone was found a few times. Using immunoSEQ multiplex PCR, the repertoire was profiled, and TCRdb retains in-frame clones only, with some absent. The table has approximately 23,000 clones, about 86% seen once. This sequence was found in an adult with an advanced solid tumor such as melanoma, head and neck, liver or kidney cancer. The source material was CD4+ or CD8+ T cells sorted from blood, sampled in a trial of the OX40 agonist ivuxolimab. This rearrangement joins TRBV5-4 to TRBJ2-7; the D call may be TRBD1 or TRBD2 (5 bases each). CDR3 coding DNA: TGTGCCAGCAGCTTAAGGGACGCCGAATACGAGCAGTACTTC. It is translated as CASSLRDAEYEQYF.